A single T cell receptor (beta chain) is shown here with its context. Its antigen is undetermined. TCRdb's copy holds only in-frame clones and misses some; the assay was immunoSEQ multiplex PCR. The sample lists 75,000 to 95,000 clones; about 91% were seen once. V lost 7 bases and J lost 10, with 19 bases in between. The CDR3 totals 13 residues. Germline-derived CDR1 and CDR2 are LNHDA and SQIVND (reference sequence). This sample stems from a study of graft-versus-host responses after intestinal transplantation. Across the whole study: All of the recipients had induction that used anti-thymocyte globulin, then tacrolimus and steroids for around 3 years. The study's findings and limits: GvH clones turned up in recipient marrow; some had shown up first in ileum or blood. Early after transplant, HvG clones declined as circulating GvH clones peaked. Some patients had graft-donor T cell macrochimerism, and their allografts showed high graft-versus-host to host-versus-graft clonal ratios.

This TCR was sampled from a human donor who was the organ donor for an intestinal transplant. The chain carries TRBV19 and TRBJ1-1; possibly TRBD1 for D (5 bases). Specimen: unstimulated CD4+ T cells sorted from spleen or lymph node cells, collected before transplant. The chain's CDR3 is CASTGPRVDIAFF. The CDR3 DNA is TGTGCCAGTACAGGGCCCAGGGTTGACATAGCTTTCTTT.